The sequence of this T cell receptor beta chain was determined in a study of blood T cell repertoires in COVID-19. This CDR3 is built from 19 residues. V was cut by 7 bases and J by 4 bases, with 31 bases left in between. CDR1 and CDR2 (germline): MDHEN, SYDVKM. Seattle researchers signed up patients amid active infection and tracked them longitudinally. The authors' processing: Nucleated cell number was recorded as an estimate derived from reference gene primer amplification. Sequencing was performed with immunoSEQ multiplex PCR; in TCRdb, only in-frame clones are kept and a portion is missing. V, J and clone size were drawn from that table, and D and trimming were deduced from the DNA. Of a few hundred thousand clones listed, approximately 91% were seen once; the top ten hold around 2.5%.

V gene TRBV28 combines with J gene TRBJ1-2, with D tentatively TRBD1 (5 bases). This receptor was obtained from a person aged 18-35 years with COVID-19, enrolled during active disease. The sample consisted of peripheral blood. The CDR3 DNA reads TGTGCCAGCAAATCGGACGATAGGTTGGGGCTCGAACTTGGCTATGGCTACACCTTC. This translates into CASKSDDRLGLELGYGYTF.